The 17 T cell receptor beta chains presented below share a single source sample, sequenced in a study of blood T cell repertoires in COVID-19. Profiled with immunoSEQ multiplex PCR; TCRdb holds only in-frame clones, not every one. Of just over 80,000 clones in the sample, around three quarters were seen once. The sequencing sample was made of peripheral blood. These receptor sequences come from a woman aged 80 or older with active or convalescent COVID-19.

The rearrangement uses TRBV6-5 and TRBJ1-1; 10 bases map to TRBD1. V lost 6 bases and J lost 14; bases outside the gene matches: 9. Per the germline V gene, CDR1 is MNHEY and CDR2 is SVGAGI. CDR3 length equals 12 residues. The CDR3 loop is CASSRGQGGPFF. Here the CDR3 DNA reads TGTGCCAGCAGCCGCGGACAGGGGGGTCCATTCTTT.

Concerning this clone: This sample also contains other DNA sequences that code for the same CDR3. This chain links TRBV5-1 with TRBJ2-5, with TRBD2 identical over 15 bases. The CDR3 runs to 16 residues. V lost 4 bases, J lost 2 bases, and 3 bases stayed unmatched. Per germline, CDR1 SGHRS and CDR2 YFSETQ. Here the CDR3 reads CASSPGLAGGQETQYF. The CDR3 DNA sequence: TGCGCCAGCAGCCCCGGACTAGCGGGGGGGCAAGAGACCCAGTACTTC.

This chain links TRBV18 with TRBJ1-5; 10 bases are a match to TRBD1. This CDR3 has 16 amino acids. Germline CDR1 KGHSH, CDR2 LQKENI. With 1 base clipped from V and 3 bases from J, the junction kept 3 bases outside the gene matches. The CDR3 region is CASSPRDRGDNQPQHF. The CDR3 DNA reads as TGTGCCAGCTCACCACGGGACAGGGGTGACAATCAGCCCCAGCATTTT.

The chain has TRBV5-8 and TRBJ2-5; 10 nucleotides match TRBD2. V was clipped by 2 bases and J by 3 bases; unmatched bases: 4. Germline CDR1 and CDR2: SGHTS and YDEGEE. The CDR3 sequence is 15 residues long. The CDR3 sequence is CASSLALAGEETQYF. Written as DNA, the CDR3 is TGTGCCAGCAGCTTAGCGCTAGCGGGGGAAGAGACCCAGTACTTC.

The DNA for the CDR3 is TGTGCCAGCAGCTTGGCCGCAACTAATGAAAAACTGTTTTTT. It yields the protein CASSLAATNEKLFF. This chain links TRBV7-9 with TRBJ1-4, with no clear D. Germline assignment: CDR1 SEHNR and CDR2 FQNEAQ (reference sequence). The CDR3 is 14 residues long. Trimming took 3 bases from V and 0 from J, leaving 5 bases between them.

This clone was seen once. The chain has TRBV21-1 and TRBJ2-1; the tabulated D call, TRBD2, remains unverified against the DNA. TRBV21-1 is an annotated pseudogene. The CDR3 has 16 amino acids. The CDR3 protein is CASSKRGQMLYNEQFF. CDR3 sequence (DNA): TGTGCCAGCAGCAAAAGAGGCCAGATGCTTTACAATGAGCAGTTCTTC.

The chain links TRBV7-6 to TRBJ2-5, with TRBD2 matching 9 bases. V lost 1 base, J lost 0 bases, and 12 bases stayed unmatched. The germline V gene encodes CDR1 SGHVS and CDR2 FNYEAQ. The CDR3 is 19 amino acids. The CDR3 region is CASSLVSFKRGANQETQYF. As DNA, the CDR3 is TGTGCCAGCAGCTTAGTCTCCTTCAAGCGGGGGGCGAACCAAGAGACCCAGTACTTC.

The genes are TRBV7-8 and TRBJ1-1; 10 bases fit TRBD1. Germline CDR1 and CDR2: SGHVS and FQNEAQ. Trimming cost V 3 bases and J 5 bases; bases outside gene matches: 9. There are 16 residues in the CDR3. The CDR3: CASSFRDRGGGTEAFF. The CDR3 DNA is TGTGCCAGCAGCTTCCGGGACAGGGGAGGCGGGACTGAAGCTTTCTTT.

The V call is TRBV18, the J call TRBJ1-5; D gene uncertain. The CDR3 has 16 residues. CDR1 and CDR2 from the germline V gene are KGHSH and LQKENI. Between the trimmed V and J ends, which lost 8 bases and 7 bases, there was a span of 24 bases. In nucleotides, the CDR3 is TGTGCCAGCACTTCCGCGGGATCCCAAACCGGGCAGCCCCAGCATTTT. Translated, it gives CASTSAGSQTGQPQHF.

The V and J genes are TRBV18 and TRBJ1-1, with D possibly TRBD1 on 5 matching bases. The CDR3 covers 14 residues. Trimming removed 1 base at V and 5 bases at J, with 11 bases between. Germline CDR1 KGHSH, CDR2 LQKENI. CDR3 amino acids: CASSPRGRVTEAFF. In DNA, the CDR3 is TGTGCCAGCTCACCACGGGGCCGGGTAACTGAAGCTTTCTTT.

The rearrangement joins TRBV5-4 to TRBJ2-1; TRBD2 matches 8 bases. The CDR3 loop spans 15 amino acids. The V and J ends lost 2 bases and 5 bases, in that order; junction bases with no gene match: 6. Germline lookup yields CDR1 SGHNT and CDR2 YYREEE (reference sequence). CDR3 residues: CASSFGNSGDNEQFF. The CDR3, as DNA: TGTGCCAGCAGCTTCGGAAATAGCGGGGACAATGAGCAGTTCTTC.

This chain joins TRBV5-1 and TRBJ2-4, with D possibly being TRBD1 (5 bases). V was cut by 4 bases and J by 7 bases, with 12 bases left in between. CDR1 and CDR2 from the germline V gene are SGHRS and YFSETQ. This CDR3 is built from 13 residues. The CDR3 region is CASSPGHLNIQYF. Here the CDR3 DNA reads TGCGCCAGCAGCCCTGGACACCTTAACATTCAGTACTTC. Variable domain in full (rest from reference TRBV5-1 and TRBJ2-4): KAGVTQTPRYLIKTRGQQVTLSCSPISGHRSVSWYQQTPGQGLQFLFEYFSETQRNKGNFPGRFSGRQFSNSRSEMNVSTLELGDSALYLCASSPGHLNIQYFGAGTRLSVL.

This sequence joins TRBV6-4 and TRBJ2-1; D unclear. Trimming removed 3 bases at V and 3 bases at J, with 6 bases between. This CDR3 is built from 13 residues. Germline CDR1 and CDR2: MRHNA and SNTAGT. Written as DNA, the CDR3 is TGTGCCAGCAGTGAATTCATCTACAATGAGCAGTTCTTC. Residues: CASSEFIYNEQFF.

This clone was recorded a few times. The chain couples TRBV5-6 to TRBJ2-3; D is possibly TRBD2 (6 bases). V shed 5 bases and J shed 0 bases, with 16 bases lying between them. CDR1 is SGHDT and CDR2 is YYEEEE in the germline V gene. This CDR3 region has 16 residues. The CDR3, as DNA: TGTGCCAGCAGGGAGGGACTTCCCCTTAGCACAGATACGCAGTATTTT. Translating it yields CASREGLPLSTDTQYF.

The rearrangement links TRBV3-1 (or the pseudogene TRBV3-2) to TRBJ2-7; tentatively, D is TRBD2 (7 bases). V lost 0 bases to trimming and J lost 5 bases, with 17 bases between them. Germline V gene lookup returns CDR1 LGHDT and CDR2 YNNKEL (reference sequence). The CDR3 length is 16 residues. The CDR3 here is CASSQDLGGAHNEQYF. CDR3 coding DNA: TGTGCCAGCAGCCAAGATCTAGGGGGGGCGCATAACGAGCAGTACTTC.

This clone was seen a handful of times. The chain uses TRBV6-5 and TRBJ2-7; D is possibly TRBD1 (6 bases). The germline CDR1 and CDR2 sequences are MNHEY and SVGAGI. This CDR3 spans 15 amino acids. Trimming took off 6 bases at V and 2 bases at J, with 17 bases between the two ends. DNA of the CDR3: TGTGCCAGCAGACCAACCATGACAGGTACCTACGAGCAGTACTTC. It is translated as CASRPTMTGTYEQYF.

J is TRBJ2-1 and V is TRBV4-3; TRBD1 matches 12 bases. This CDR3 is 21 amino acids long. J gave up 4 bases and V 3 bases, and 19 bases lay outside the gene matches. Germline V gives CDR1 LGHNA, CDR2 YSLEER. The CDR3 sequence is CASSQSRAGQGALALYNEQFF. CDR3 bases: TGCGCCAGCAGCCAGTCCCGAGCGGGACAGGGGGCGTTAGCCCTTTACAATGAGCAGTTCTTC.